The T cell receptor (beta chain) described here comes from a study of shared clonotypes between healthy human individuals. About the study: Contributing individuals were a couple of females and three males aged 18 to 49. Researchers assigned three CD4 naive, three CD4 memory, two CD8 naive and one CD8 memory plate to each donor. Study results and limitations: In contrast to clonotypes shared by all four donors, non-shared clonotypes had lower generation probabilities. Estimated richness values were generally larger in naive subsets than in memory subsets.

Produced via immunoSEQ multiplex PCR; TCRdb's table is partial and in-frame only. This sample has 980,000 or so clones, with about three quarters found just once. On this clone itself: Its target is unknown.

With V trimmed by 4 bases and J by 5 bases, 10 bases remained unmatched. Germline lookup yields CDR1 SGDLS and CDR2 YYNGEE. The CDR3 extends over 15 amino acids. This TCR was recovered from a man aged 18 to 30 in good health. Input material: memory CD4+ T cells sorted from blood. Subset described: CD45RA-negative fraction. The genes are TRBV9 and TRBJ2-7; 9 nucleotides line up with TRBD1. CDR3 DNA sequence: TGTGCCAGCAGCAGGCGACAGGGGGTTATAGACGAGCAGTACTTC. Protein sequence: CASSRRQGVIDEQYF.